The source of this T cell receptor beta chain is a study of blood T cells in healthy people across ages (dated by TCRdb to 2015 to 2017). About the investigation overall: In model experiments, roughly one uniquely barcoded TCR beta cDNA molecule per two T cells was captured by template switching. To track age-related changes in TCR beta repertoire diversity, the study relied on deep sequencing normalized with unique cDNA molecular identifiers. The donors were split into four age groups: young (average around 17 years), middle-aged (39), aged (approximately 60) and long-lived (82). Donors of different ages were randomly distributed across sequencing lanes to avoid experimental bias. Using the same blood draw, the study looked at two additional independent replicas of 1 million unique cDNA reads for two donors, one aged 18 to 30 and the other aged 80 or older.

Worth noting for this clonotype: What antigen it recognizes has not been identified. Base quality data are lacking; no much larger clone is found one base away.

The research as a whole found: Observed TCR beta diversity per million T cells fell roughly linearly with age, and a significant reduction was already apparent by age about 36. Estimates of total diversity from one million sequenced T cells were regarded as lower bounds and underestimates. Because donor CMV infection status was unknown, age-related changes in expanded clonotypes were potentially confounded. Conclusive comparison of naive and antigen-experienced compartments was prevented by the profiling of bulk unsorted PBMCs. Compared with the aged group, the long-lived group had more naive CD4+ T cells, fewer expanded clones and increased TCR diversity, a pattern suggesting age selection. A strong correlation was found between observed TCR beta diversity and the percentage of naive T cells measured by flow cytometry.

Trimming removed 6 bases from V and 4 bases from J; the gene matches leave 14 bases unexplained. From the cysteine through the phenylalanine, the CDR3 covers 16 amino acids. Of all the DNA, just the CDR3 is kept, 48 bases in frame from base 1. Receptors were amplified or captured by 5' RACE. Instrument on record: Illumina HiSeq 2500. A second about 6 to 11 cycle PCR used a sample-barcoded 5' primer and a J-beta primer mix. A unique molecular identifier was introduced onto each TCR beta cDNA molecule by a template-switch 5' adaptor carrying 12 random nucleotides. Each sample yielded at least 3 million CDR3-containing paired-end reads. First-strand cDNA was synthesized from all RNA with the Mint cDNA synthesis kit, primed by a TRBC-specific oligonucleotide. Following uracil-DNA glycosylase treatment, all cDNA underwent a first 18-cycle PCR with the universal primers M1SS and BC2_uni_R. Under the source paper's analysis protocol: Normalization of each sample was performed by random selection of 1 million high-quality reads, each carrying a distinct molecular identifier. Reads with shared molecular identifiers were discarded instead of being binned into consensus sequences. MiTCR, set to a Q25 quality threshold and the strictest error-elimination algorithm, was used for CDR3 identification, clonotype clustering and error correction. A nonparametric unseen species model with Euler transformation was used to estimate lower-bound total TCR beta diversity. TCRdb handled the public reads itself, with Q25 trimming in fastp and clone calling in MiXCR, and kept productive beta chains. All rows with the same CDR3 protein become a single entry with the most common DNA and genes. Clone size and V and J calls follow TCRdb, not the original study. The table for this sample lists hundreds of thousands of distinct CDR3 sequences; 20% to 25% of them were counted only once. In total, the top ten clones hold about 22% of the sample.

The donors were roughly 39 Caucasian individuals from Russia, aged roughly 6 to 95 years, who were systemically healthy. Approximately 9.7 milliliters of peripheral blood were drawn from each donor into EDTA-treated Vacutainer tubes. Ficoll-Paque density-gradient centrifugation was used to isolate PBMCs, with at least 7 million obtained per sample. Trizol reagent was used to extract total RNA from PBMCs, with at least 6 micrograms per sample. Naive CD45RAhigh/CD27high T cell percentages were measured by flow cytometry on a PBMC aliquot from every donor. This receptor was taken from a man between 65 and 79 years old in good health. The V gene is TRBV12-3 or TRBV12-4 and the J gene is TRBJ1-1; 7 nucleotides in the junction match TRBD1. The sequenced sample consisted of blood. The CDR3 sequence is CASSAQGQAGGTEAFF. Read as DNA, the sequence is TGTGCCAGCAGCGCCCAAGGACAGGCCGGGGGCACTGAAGCTTTCTTT.